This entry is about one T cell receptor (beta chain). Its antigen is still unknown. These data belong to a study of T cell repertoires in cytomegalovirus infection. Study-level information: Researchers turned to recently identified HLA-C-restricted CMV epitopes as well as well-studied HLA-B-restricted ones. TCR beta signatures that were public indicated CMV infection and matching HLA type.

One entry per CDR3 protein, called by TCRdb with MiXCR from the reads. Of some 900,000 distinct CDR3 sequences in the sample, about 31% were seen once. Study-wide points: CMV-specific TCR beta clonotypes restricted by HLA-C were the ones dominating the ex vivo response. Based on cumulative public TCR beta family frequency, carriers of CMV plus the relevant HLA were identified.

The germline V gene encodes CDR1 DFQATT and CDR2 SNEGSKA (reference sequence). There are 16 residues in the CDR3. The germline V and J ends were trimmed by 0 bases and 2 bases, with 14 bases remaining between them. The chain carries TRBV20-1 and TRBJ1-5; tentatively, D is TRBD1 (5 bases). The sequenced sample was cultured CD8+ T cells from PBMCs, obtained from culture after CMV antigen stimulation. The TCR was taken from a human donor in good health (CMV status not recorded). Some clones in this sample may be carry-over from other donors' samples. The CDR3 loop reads CSARERGSMRNQPQHF. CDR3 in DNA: TGCAGTGCTAGAGAAAGGGGTAGTATGCGCAATCAGCCCCAGCATTTT.